The 3 T cell receptor beta chains in this list originate from one sample, sequenced in a study of blood T cell repertoires in COVID-19. The method was immunoSEQ multiplex PCR; TCRdb's version includes in-frame clones alone and lacks a portion of them. Here the sample spans 130,000 to 150,000 clones, more than 75% being singletons. The sequenced material came from PBMCs or T cells enriched from blood (not recorded which). These receptors all stem from a man between 60 and 75 years old who had recovered from COVID-19.

This clone has just one count. The V call is TRBV29-1, the J call TRBJ2-7; possibly TRBD1 for D (6 bases). Per germline, CDR1 SQVTM and CDR2 ANQGSEA. Trimming took off 4 bases at V and 3 bases at J, with 22 bases between the two ends. This CDR3 spans 16 amino acids. DNA for the CDR3: TGCAGCGTTGGCGTCACCGGGACACGACTCTTCTACGAGCAGTACTTC. This encodes CSVGVTGTRLFYEQYF.

This rearrangement joins TRBV2 to TRBJ1-1, with 7 bases aligning to TRBD1. V shed 6 bases, J shed 4 bases, and the junction held 8 bases outside the gene matches. Looked up from germline, CDR1 is SNHLY and CDR2 is FYNNEI. The CDR3 contains 14 residues. The CDR3: CASRRITGATEAFF. For the CDR3, the DNA is TGTGCCAGCAGAAGAATAACAGGGGCCACTGAAGCTTTCTTT.

The V and J genes are TRBV5-1 and TRBJ1-3, with a weak D call TRBD1 (5 bases). CDR1 is SGHRS and CDR2 is YFSETQ in the germline V gene. CDR3 size: 15 residues. Trimming removed 0 bases from V and 4 bases from J, with 11 bases in between. In nucleotides, the CDR3 is TGCGCCAGCAGCTTGGCCATGGGGGGAGGAAACACCATATATTTT. Translation gives CASSLAMGGGNTIYF.